The 7 T cell receptor beta chains listed next were all sequenced from one sample in a study of blood T cell repertoires in COVID-19. The method was immunoSEQ multiplex PCR; TCRdb's version includes in-frame clones alone and lacks a portion of them. The sample includes some 340,000 clones, roughly 85% of them seen just once. Sequencing was performed on peripheral blood. The receptors come from a woman younger than 30 with acute or convalescent COVID-19.

The chain links TRBV9 to TRBJ1-2; 7 bases are shared with TRBD1. V lost 4 bases, J lost 8 bases, and 8 bases stayed unmatched. This CDR3 contains 13 residues. Germline assignment: CDR1 SGDLS and CDR2 YYNGEE. CDR3 DNA sequence: TGTGCCAGCAGCCCTACAGGGGTTTACGGCTACACCTTC. Amino acids: CASSPTGVYGYTF.

This clone was recorded a few times. The V and J genes are TRBV7-2 and TRBJ1-2; 8 positions agree with TRBD1. Per the germline V gene, CDR1 is SGHTA and CDR2 is FQGNSA. V shed 5 bases and J 3 bases; nucleotides not matched to a gene: 5. The CDR3 loop spans 14 amino acids. CDR3 in amino acids: CASSPRQGYYGYTF. DNA of the CDR3: TGTGCCAGCAGCCCCCGACAGGGGTACTATGGCTACACCTTC.

V gene TRBV2 combines with J gene TRBJ2-5, with a tentative D call TRBD1 (6 bases). The germline V and J ends were trimmed by 2 bases and 4 bases, with 14 bases remaining between them. From germline, CDR1 is SNHLY and CDR2 FYNNEI. This CDR3 region has 15 residues. The CDR3 here is CASSESWGHTETQYF. The CDR3 DNA reads as TGTGCCAGCAGTGAAAGTTGGGGACACACAGAGACCCAGTACTTC.

The chain carries TRBV9 and TRBJ2-7; weak D call: TRBD1 (6 bases). The CDR3 is 15 amino acids. Germline V gene lookup returns CDR1 SGDLS and CDR2 YYNGEE. The V end lost 4 bases, the J end lost 7 bases, and 21 bases lay between the germline ends. For the CDR3, the DNA is TGTGCCAGCAGCTTGACCGGGCAGGGGAGTCAAGAGCAGTACTTC. This gives the protein CASSLTGQGSQEQYF.

V usage is TRBV14 and J usage is TRBJ2-3; no definite D call. The CDR3 extends over 11 amino acids. V was trimmed by 2 bases and J by 11 bases, leaving 8 bases between them. CDR1 and CDR2 from the germline V gene are SGHDN and FVKESK. The DNA for the CDR3 is TGTGCCAGCAGCCAATGGGCCGAGCAGTATTTT. The encoded protein is CASSQWAEQYF. Full variable domain (missing parts from reference TRBV14 and TRBJ2-3): EAGVTQFPSHSVIEKGQTVTLRCDPISGHDNLYWYRRVMGKEIKFLLHFVKESKQDESGMPNNRFLAERTGGTYSTLKVQPAELEDSGVYFCASSQWAEQYFGPGTRLTVL.

The rearrangement joins TRBV3-1 (or the pseudogene TRBV3-2) to TRBJ2-3, with D possibly matching TRBD2 (5 bases). The germline gives CDR1 LGHDT, CDR2 YNNKEL (reference sequence). The CDR3 spans 14 residues. Trimming removed 1 base at V and 5 bases at J, with 10 bases between. CDR3 in DNA: TGTGCCAGCAGCCAAGGATGGGAGCGAGATACGCAGTATTTT. Protein: CASSQGWERDTQYF.

The CDR3 DNA follows: TGTGCCAGTAGTATCTCCGGGGGGACTGGTGAAAAACTGTTTTTT. Encoded protein: CASSISGGTGEKLFF. This chain uses TRBV19 with TRBJ1-4; D is perhaps TRBD1 (5 bases). Per germline, CDR1 LNHDA and CDR2 SQIVND (reference sequence). V gave up 3 bases and J gave up 7 bases, with 15 bases separating them. There are 15 residues in the CDR3.